Following are 2 T cell receptor beta chains from one sample sequenced in a study of shared clonotypes between healthy human individuals. The data were produced by immunoSEQ multiplex PCR, yet TCRdb's version contains in-frame clones alone and is incomplete. The table includes around 2.1 million clones, about 92% detected once. CD45RO-negative, CCR7-positively selected cells formed the naive CD8 fraction, excluding terminally differentiated effector memory CD45RA+ cells. The sample consisted of naive CD8+ T cells from PBMCs. The receptors come from a man in his late teens or twenties in good health. Some clones in this sample may be carry-over from other donors' samples.

This clone was recorded a few times. DNA for the CDR3: TGTGCCAGCAGCCGACTGGTGCGGGAGGGTTCTTACTTC. It encodes CASSRLVREGSYF. This chain joins TRBV7-8 and TRBJ2-5; TRBD2 agrees at 9 bases. Germline trimming cut 5 bases from V and 14 bases from J; bases unmatched to any gene: 12. The germline CDR1 and CDR2 sequences are SGHVS and FQNEAQ. The CDR3 sequence is 13 residues long. The variable domain in full, completed from reference TRBV7-8 and TRBJ2-5, reads GAGVSQSPRYKVAKRGQDVALRCDPISGHVSLFWYQQALGQGPEFLTYFQNEAQLDKSGLPSDRFFAERPEGSVSTLKIQRTQQEDSAVYLCASSRLVREGSYFGPGTRLLVL.

The chain employs TRBV6-5 and TRBJ2-5; D is possibly TRBD1 (5 bases). Trimming stripped 5 bases from V and 5 bases from J, with 18 bases between. The CDR3 sequence is 15 residues long. Germline CDR1 and CDR2: MNHEY and SVGAGI. The CDR3 here is CASSAGPGSGETQYF. Written as DNA, the CDR3 is TGTGCCAGCAGTGCCGGTCCAGGGTCTGGGGAGACCCAGTACTTC.